Shown below are 23 T cell receptor beta chains from a single sample sequenced in a study of shared clonotypes between healthy human individuals (TCRdb year 2020). The library was built by means of the immunoSEQ multiplex PCR assay. TCRdb mirrors the immuneACCESS table, restricted to in-frame sequences. Some clones are absent from its copies; in checked studies, under half trace to an unresolved V gene, and the reason for the others is unknown. Within this sample are over a million clones, with approximately 98.5% of them counted one time only. Clones ranked in the top ten supply 0.36% of the sample. The sequenced sample consisted of naive CD4+ T cells sorted from blood. The cell subset or site label, read with the paper, signifies: CD45RA+ positively selected. Every receptor here comes from a young man in good health.

The CDR3 region is CASSPGSSYNEQFF. The CDR3 coding sequence is TGTGCCAGCAGCCCCGGGTCATCCTACAATGAGCAGTTCTTC. The chain carries TRBV6-5 and TRBJ2-1; D not certain. This CDR3 has 14 residues. Trimming stripped 6 bases from V and 1 base from J, with 10 bases between. Germline lookup yields CDR1 MNHEY and CDR2 SVGAGI.

This chain links TRBV18 with TRBJ1-5; the match to TRBD1 covers 9 bases. Germline lookup yields CDR1 KGHSH and CDR2 LQKENI. Trimming at V came to 6 bases and at J to 6 bases, leaving 12 bases not matched to a gene. This CDR3 spans 16 amino acids. This CDR3 reads CASSHLGRDRVQPQHF. DNA for the CDR3: TGTGCCAGCTCTCACCTAGGTCGGGACAGGGTTCAGCCCCAGCATTTT. Combining the CDR3 with reference TRBV18 and TRBJ1-5 gives the whole variable domain NAGVMQNPRHLVRRRGQEARLRCSPMKGHSHVYWYRQLPEEGLKFMVYLQKENIIDESGMPKERFSAEFPKEGPSILRIQQVVRGDSAAYFCASSHLGRDRVQPQHFGDGTRLSIL.

V and J are TRBV4-1 and TRBJ1-2; D not resolved. This CDR3 is built from 14 residues. CDR1 and CDR2 from the germline V gene are MGHRA and YSYEKL. The ends were cut back, 0 bases at V and 2 bases at J, with 7 bases in the middle. CDR3 coding DNA: TGCGCCAGCAGCCAAGATGCACACAACTATGGCTACACCTTC. This codes for CASSQDAHNYGYTF.

This chain links TRBV29-1 with TRBJ1-2, with 7 nucleotides matching TRBD1. This CDR3 is 15 amino acids long. Germline values: CDR1 SQVTM, CDR2 ANQGSEA. J was trimmed by 7 bases and V by 5 bases; bases with no gene match: 16. CDR3 protein: CSVSRDSGSSGGYTF. The CDR3 nucleotides are TGCAGCGTTTCCCGGGACAGTGGGTCGAGCGGTGGCTACACCTTC.

The V and J genes are TRBV7-3 and TRBJ2-3; unclear D gene. V lost 6 bases and J lost 2, with 12 bases in between. The length of the CDR3 is 14 residues. Germline loops: CDR1 SGHTA, CDR2 FQGTGA. In DNA form, the CDR3 reads TGTGCCAGCAGTGCAGCAGGCTACACAGATACGCAGTATTTT. It specifies CASSAAGYTDTQYF.

The rearrangement joins TRBV10-2 to TRBJ2-2; D unclear. Per the germline V gene, CDR1 is WSHSY and CDR2 is SAAADI. The V end was cut by 5 bases, the J end by 7 bases, with 11 bases between. The CDR3 has 13 amino acids. CDR3 DNA: TGCGCCAGCAGTAGGCCGGTGGGCGGGGAGCTGTTTTTT. Its protein product is CASSRPVGGELFF.

In DNA, the CDR3 is TGTGCCAGCTCACCCCTCAGTGATTCCGAGCAGTACTTC. Residues: CASSPLSDSEQYF. The V and J genes are TRBV18 and TRBJ2-7; D unresolved. The CDR3 is 13 residues long. V was pared by 3 bases and J by 6 bases, with 12 bases between. Germline CDR1 KGHSH, CDR2 LQKENI.

The rearrangement joins TRBV2 to TRBJ2-1; 7 bases line up with TRBD2. The CDR3 sequence is 15 residues long. Germline assignment: CDR1 SNHLY and CDR2 FYNNEI. J was trimmed by 3 bases and V by 11 bases; bases with no gene match: 13. The CDR3 coding sequence is TGTGCCTTCCCGTCGGGGCGGGAGCACTACAATGAGCAGTTCTTC. It translates to CAFPSGREHYNEQFF.

The rearrangement joins TRBV6-6 to TRBJ2-1; the D call may be TRBD1 or TRBD2 (7 bases each). The CDR3 sequence is 16 residues long. The germline CDR1 and CDR2 sequences are MNHNY and SVGAGI (reference sequence). Deletions cut 2 bases from V and 0 bases from J, with 11 bases between. The CDR3 sequence is CASSYGGDSSYNEQFF. CDR3 DNA: TGTGCCAGCAGTTACGGGGGGGACAGCTCCTACAATGAGCAGTTCTTC.

Comments on this clone: The junction shows a germline mismatch at one end, possibly a read error. The J gene is TRBJ2-7, the V gene TRBV6-6; D not resolved. Germline V gives CDR1 MNHNY, CDR2 SVGAGI (reference sequence). The CDR3 loop spans 12 amino acids. CDR3 amino acids: CASSLDNYEQYF. The CDR3 region has the DNA TGTGCCAGTAGTTTGGATAACTACGAGCAGTACTTC.

The chain combines TRBV29-1 with TRBJ2-2; D is perhaps TRBD1 (5 bases). The CDR3 loop spans 14 amino acids. CDR1 is SQVTM and CDR2 is ANQGSEA in the germline V gene. Trimming removed 2 bases from V and 5 bases from J, with 12 bases in between. The CDR3 DNA reads TGCAGCGTTGAAATGGGGCCTCGTACCGGGGAGCTGTTTTTT. Amino acids: CSVEMGPRTGELFF.

This chain joins TRBV7-2 and TRBJ2-1; D gene ambiguous. The CDR3 has 14 residues. Trimming shortened V by 5 bases and J by 7 bases, and 15 bases separated the two germline ends. Looked up from germline, CDR1 is SGHTA and CDR2 is FQGNSA. CDR3 bases: TGTGCCAGCAGCCCCAACCCCTCAGAAAATGAGCAGTTCTTC. It yields the protein CASSPNPSENEQFF.

The chain has TRBV9 and TRBJ2-5, with a weak D call TRBD1 (6 bases). Germline V gene lookup returns CDR1 SGDLS and CDR2 YYNGEE. The CDR3 is 16 residues long. The V and J ends lost 1 base and 0 bases respectively, with 13 bases between them. CDR3: CASSVNSRGDQETQYF. The CDR3 DNA reads as TGTGCCAGCAGCGTAAACTCCAGGGGAGACCAAGAGACCCAGTACTTC. Looking up the rest from reference TRBV9 and TRBJ2-5 gives the full variable domain: DSGVTQTPKHLITATGQRVTLRCSPRSGDLSVYWYQQSLDQGLQFLIQYYNGEERAKGNILERFSAQQFPDLHSELNLSSLELGDSALYFCASSVNSRGDQETQYFGPGTRLLVL.

The chain recombines TRBV18 with TRBJ2-7, with D possibly being TRBD1 (7 bases). Germline CDR1 is KGHSH and CDR2 is LQKENI. The CDR3 sequence is 18 residues long. Deletions cut 3 bases from V and 3 bases from J, with 24 bases between. CDR3 loop: CASSPIAGGILTRYEQYF. CDR3 coding DNA: TGTGCCAGCTCACCGATCGCAGGGGGGATCCTTACACGCTACGAGCAGTACTTC.

V is TRBV5-1 and J is TRBJ2-7; TRBD1 matches at 7 bases. Looked up from germline, CDR1 is SGHRS and CDR2 is YFSETQ. CDR3 length equals 15 residues. The V gene end was trimmed by 7 bases and the J gene end by 4 bases; junction bases not matched to a gene: 14. In DNA, the CDR3 is TGCGCCAGCGGAACAAACCCCGGGACAGAGTACGAGCAGTACTTC. Translation: CASGTNPGTEYEQYF.

This chain links TRBV5-4 with TRBJ2-7; possible D gene TRBD1, 6 bases. CDR1 and CDR2 from the germline V gene are SGHNT and YYREEE (reference sequence). The CDR3 loop spans 13 amino acids. The V and J ends lost 4 bases and 6 bases respectively, with 14 bases between them. DNA of the CDR3: TGTGCCAGCAGCCCTGGACAGACCTTCGAGCAGTACTTC. Its translation: CASSPGQTFEQYF.

The gene calls are TRBV28 and TRBJ2-4; 13 bases are shared with TRBD2. Germline loops: CDR1 MDHEN, CDR2 SYDVKM. The CDR3 has 17 amino acids. The junction had 10 bases not matched to a gene; V was cut back by 7 bases and J by 4 bases. The CDR3 bases are TGTGCCAGCACCCCTACCCGGACTAGCGGGAGTAAAAACATTCAGTACTTC. Amino acids: CASTPTRTSGSKNIQYF.

The rearrangement links TRBV4-3 to TRBJ2-7; 11 bases line up with TRBD2. J lost 2 bases, V lost 3 bases, and 9 bases had no gene match. The CDR3 contains 17 residues. Germline V gene data show CDR1 as LGHNA and CDR2 as YSLEER. CDR3: CASSHRPSGRPPYEQYF. CDR3 in DNA: TGCGCCAGCAGCCACCGCCCTAGCGGGAGGCCTCCCTACGAGCAGTACTTC.

The genes are TRBV11-2 and TRBJ2-1; a possible D gene is TRBD2 (5 bases). The CDR3 length is 14 residues. Deletions cut 5 bases from V and 7 bases from J, with 15 bases between. The germline V gene encodes CDR1 SGHAT and CDR2 FQNNGV. Written as DNA, the CDR3 is TGTGCCAGCAGCCCGCTTATGTGGGAGAATGAGCAGTTCTTC. This gives the protein CASSPLMWENEQFF.

This clone was counted once. The identical CDR3 is also encoded by other nucleotide sequences in the sample. The chain is built from TRBV5-1 and TRBJ1-1; TRBD1 matches at 7 bases. CDR1 is SGHRS and CDR2 is YFSETQ in the germline V gene. With 3 bases clipped from V and 5 bases from J, the junction kept 4 bases outside the gene matches. The CDR3 is 13 residues long. CDR3 protein: CASSSQQGTEAFF. The CDR3, as DNA: TGCGCCAGCAGCTCCCAACAGGGGACTGAAGCTTTCTTT.

The CDR3 is CASSPRSGYYEQYF. DNA of the CDR3: TGTGCCAGCAGCCCTCGCTCAGGTTACTACGAGCAGTACTTC. The gene calls are TRBV11-3 and TRBJ2-7; D is uncertain. The CDR3 covers 14 residues. V lost 5 bases and J lost 3, with 14 bases in between. CDR1 is SGHNT and CDR2 is YENEEA in the germline V gene. The full variable domain, rest sourced from reference TRBV11-3 and TRBJ2-7, is EAGVVQSPRYKIIEKKQPVAFWCNPISGHNTLYWYLQNLGQGPELLIRYENEEAVDDSQLPKDRFSAERLKGVDSTLKIQPAELGDSAVYLCASSPRSGYYEQYFGPGTRLTVT.

The CDR3 here is CATSRLGTSGNPDTQYF. The CDR3 nucleotides read TGTGCCACCAGCAGACTAGGGACTAGCGGGAACCCAGATACGCAGTATTTT. The rearrangement links TRBV15 to TRBJ2-3; 13 positions agree with TRBD2. The CDR3 spans 17 residues. The V and J ends lost 2 bases and 4 bases, in that order; junction bases with no gene match: 6. Germline V CDR1 and CDR2: LNHNV, YYDKDF (reference sequence).

The V gene is TRBV28, the J gene TRBJ2-7; D call uncertain. CDR1 is MDHEN, CDR2 SYDVKM, per germline. There are 12 residues in the CDR3. The V end was cut by 8 bases, the J end by 4 bases, with 12 bases between. The CDR3 is CASGNGLYEQYF. CDR3 DNA: TGTGCCAGCGGAAATGGCTTGTACGAGCAGTACTTC.